A selection of T cell receptor beta chains follows, all from one sample in a study of OX40 agonist ivuxolimab in advanced cancers. Data came from immunoSEQ multiplex PCR; TCRdb stores just in-frame clones and leaves some out. The table includes 80,000 or so clones, about 90% detected once. The sequencing used CD4+ or CD8+ T cells sorted from blood, collected in a trial of the OX40 agonist ivuxolimab. The receptors originated from an adult with an advanced solid tumor such as melanoma, head and neck, liver or kidney cancer. Each CDR3 is given with its conserved first and last residue. The D gene is left open where the match is weak. Size values are once, few and many counts, or a class for expanded clones, and some rows have none.

d_gene: TRBD1; j_gene: TRBJ2-7; abundance: .; v_gene: TRBV5-1; CDR3aa: CASSHQGAGTYEQYF; CDR3nt: TGCGCCAGCAGCCATCAGGGGGCAGGGACCTACGAGCAGTACTTC
d_gene: .; j_gene: TRBJ1-5; abundance: .; v_gene: TRBV2; CDR3aa: CASSTGMGVRPQHF; CDR3nt: TGTGCCAGCAGTACAGGGATGGGGGTACGGCCCCAGCATTTT
d_gene: .; j_gene: TRBJ1-1; abundance: few; v_gene: TRBV9; CDR3aa: CASSVALDSMGTEAFF; CDR3nt: TGTGCCAGCAGCGTAGCTCTTGACAGCATGGGCACTGAAGCTTTCTTT
d_gene: .; j_gene: TRBJ1-2; abundance: .; v_gene: TRBV2; CDR3aa: CASIVTANYGYTF; CDR3nt: TGTGCCAGCATCGTGACGGCTAACTATGGCTACACCTTC
d_gene: .; j_gene: TRBJ2-7; abundance: .; v_gene: TRBV5-1; CDR3aa: CASSTQGGSYEQYF; CDR3nt: TGCGCCAGCAGCACCCAGGGGGGCTCCTACGAGCAGTACTTC
d_gene: TRBD2; j_gene: TRBJ2-7; abundance: .; v_gene: TRBV27; CDR3aa: CASSLYGTSGYEQYF; CDR3nt: TGTGCCAGCAGTTTATATGGGACTAGCGGCTACGAGCAGTACTTC
d_gene: .; j_gene: TRBJ1-3; abundance: .; v_gene: TRBV7-9; CDR3aa: CASSSRARSSSGNTIYF; CDR3nt: TGTGCCAGCAGCTCCCGAGCACGATCGAGCTCTGGAAACACCATATATTTT
d_gene: TRBD2; j_gene: TRBJ2-1; abundance: .; v_gene: TRBV15; CDR3aa: CATSPPGAGGINEQFF; CDR3nt: TGTGCCACCAGCCCCCCGGGTGCGGGAGGCATCAATGAGCAGTTCTTC
d_gene: .; j_gene: TRBJ1-3; abundance: .; v_gene: TRBV5-1; CDR3aa: CASSTGGSGNTIYF; CDR3nt: TGCGCCAGCAGCACAGGCGGATCTGGAAACACCATATATTTT
d_gene: .; j_gene: TRBJ1-2; abundance: .; v_gene: TRBV5-4; CDR3aa: CASSLVGRENYGYTF; CDR3nt: TGTGCCAGCAGCTTGGTTGGCAGGGAGAACTATGGCTACACCTTC
d_gene: .; j_gene: TRBJ2-5; abundance: .; v_gene: TRBV18; CDR3aa: CASSPRRDEFQETQYF; CDR3nt: TGTGCCAGCTCACCGCGCCGGGACGAGTTCCAAGAGACCCAGTACTTC
d_gene: .; j_gene: TRBJ1-1; abundance: once; v_gene: TRBV27; CDR3aa: CASSLRLNGGGTEAFF; CDR3nt: TGTGCCAGCAGTTTACGGCTTAATGGGGGTGGCACTGAAGCTTTCTTT
d_gene: .; j_gene: TRBJ1-3; abundance: .; v_gene: TRBV28; CDR3aa: CASSLRIGNTIYF; CDR3nt: TGTGCCAGCAGTTTAAGGATTGGAAACACCATATATTTT
d_gene: .; j_gene: TRBJ2-1; abundance: .; v_gene: TRBV6-5; CDR3aa: CASSYGSSSYNEQFF; CDR3nt: TGTGCCAGCAGTTACGGCAGTAGCTCCTACAATGAGCAGTTCTTC